The TCR beta chain under discussion was sequenced for a study of T cell responses to AZD1222 COVID-19 vaccine. Study observations and caveats: Spike-wide coverage was observed for vaccine-associated CD4 TCRs, with dominant responses at 160-218 and 743-854.

Clones were sequenced by immunoSEQ multiplex PCR, and TCRdb holds only the in-frame ones, with some missing. Of over 100,000 clones in the sample, under 90% are singletons; the top ten hold about 6%. This clone has just one count. Its antigen is unknown. Germline V gives CDR1 MGHRA, CDR2 YSYEKL. Deletions cut 1 base from V and 3 bases from J, with 18 bases between. There are 17 residues in the CDR3. The source is an adult in good health. This sequence joins TRBV4-1 and TRBJ1-2, with D perhaps TRBD1 (5 bases). The specimen comprised peripheral blood, sampled on day 0 of AZD1222 vaccination. This chain's CDR3 is CASSQGVGRRSYYGYTF. CDR3 in DNA: TGCGCCAGCAGCCAAGGTGTGGGGCGGAGGTCCTACTATGGCTACACCTTC.